Presented here are 26 T cell receptor beta chains from one specimen sequenced in a study of T cell repertoires in cytomegalovirus infection. No antigens are known for them. One entry per CDR3 protein results from TCRdb running MiXCR on the reads. This sample carries about 83,000 distinct CDR3 sequences, approximately 45% of them seen once, and the ten largest clones take more than 80%. This sample comprised CD8+ T cells from cultured PBMCs, obtained from culture after CMV antigen stimulation. Source of these receptors: a human donor in good health (CMV status not recorded). Some clones in this sample may be carry-over from other donors' samples.

This clonotype was observed a handful of times. This rearrangement joins TRBV4-1 to TRBJ2-5, with a tentative D call TRBD2 (6 bases). Germline loops: CDR1 MGHRA, CDR2 YSYEKL. This CDR3 region has 13 residues. Trimming removed 0 bases from V and 5 bases from J, with 7 bases in between. As DNA, the CDR3 is TGCGCCAGCAGCCAAGAAGGGAGGGAGACCCAGTACTTC. This sequence encodes CASSQEGRETQYF.

The CDR3 bases are TGTGCCAGCAGTATACAAGGACGGGGAGGGTATGGCTACACCTTC. This translates into CASSIQGRGGYGYTF. This chain connects TRBV27 to TRBJ1-2; D unresolved. Germline loops: CDR1 MNHEY, CDR2 SMNVEV (reference sequence). V was trimmed by 5 bases and J by 5 bases, leaving 18 bases between them. CDR3 length: 15 amino acids.

The rearrangement uses TRBV3-1 and TRBJ1-5; D is ambiguous. This CDR3 has 14 residues. Germline V lookup: CDR1 LGHDT, CDR2 YNNKEL (reference sequence). With 0 bases removed from V and 6 bases from J, the gap between germline ends came to 9 bases. This CDR3 reads CASSQDQVAQPQHF. For the CDR3, the DNA is TGTGCCAGCAGCCAAGATCAGGTCGCTCAGCCCCAGCATTTT.

This clonotype was detected only a few times. CDR3 in amino acids: CASSSQGIEQFF. In nucleotides, the CDR3 is TGTGCCAGCAGCTCCCAAGGGATTGAGCAGTTCTTC. The chain is built from TRBV7-2 and TRBJ2-1; D ambiguous. The CDR3 has 12 residues. Trimming took off 4 bases at V and 9 bases at J, with 10 bases between the two ends. The germline gives CDR1 SGHTA, CDR2 FQGNSA.

V is TRBV27 and J is TRBJ2-1, with TRBD1 matching over 7 bases. V was pared by 3 bases and J by 8 bases, with 7 bases of the junction left unmatched. Germline values: CDR1 MNHEY, CDR2 SMNVEV (reference sequence). This CDR3 has 14 amino acids. CDR3 DNA sequence: TGTGCCAGCAGTTTGCCAGGGGGATCTTATGAGCAGTTCTTC. This encodes CASSLPGGSYEQFF.

This chain uses TRBV7-6 with TRBJ1-4; D ambiguous. The CDR3 spans 15 residues. The germline V and J ends were trimmed by 0 bases and 4 bases, with 9 bases remaining between them. The germline V gene encodes CDR1 SGHVS and CDR2 FNYEAQ. This chain's CDR3 is CASSLATDDNEKLFF. CDR3 nucleotides: TGTGCCAGCAGCTTAGCGACCGATGATAATGAAAAACTGTTTTTT.

The chain joins TRBV7-6 to TRBJ2-7; D is perhaps TRBD2 (6 bases). Germline values: CDR1 SGHVS, CDR2 FNYEAQ. Trimming pared 1 base from V and 1 base from J, leaving 11 bases between. The CDR3 is made up of 15 amino acids. CDR3 in amino acids: CASSLGGGQSYEQYF. In DNA, the CDR3 is TGTGCCAGCAGCTTAGGCGGAGGGCAGTCCTACGAGCAGTACTTC.

V usage is TRBV12-5 and J usage is TRBJ2-1, with D possibly matching TRBD1 (6 bases). This CDR3 has 13 residues. V was clipped by 5 bases and J by 4 bases, with 9 bases between them. In germline, CDR1 is LGHNT, CDR2 FRNRAP. The CDR3 loop is CASGTGPYNEQFF. Written as DNA, the CDR3 is TGTGCTAGTGGTACAGGGCCATACAATGAGCAGTTCTTC.

The gene calls are TRBV29-1 and TRBJ1-2; 8 nucleotides align to TRBD1. CDR1 and CDR2 from the germline V gene are SQVTM and ANQGSEA. This CDR3 is 14 amino acids long. V shed 5 bases, J shed 5 bases, and the junction held 10 bases outside the gene matches. The CDR3 DNA is TGCAGCGTTCAAAACCTCGACAGGGGTTATGGCTACACCTTC. It specifies CSVQNLDRGYGYTF.

This CDR3 is CSAREANTEAFF. CDR3 coding DNA: TGCAGTGCTAGAGAGGCTAACACTGAAGCTTTCTTT. V usage is TRBV20-1 and J usage is TRBJ1-1; D is undetermined. This CDR3 spans 12 amino acids. Trimming took off 0 bases at V and 2 bases at J, with 4 bases between the two ends. Looked up from germline, CDR1 is DFQATT and CDR2 is SNEGSKA (reference sequence).

The chain couples TRBV28 to TRBJ2-7; perhaps TRBD1 as D (6 bases). Germline CDR1 is MDHEN and CDR2 is SYDVKM. V lost 7 bases, J lost 0 bases, and 22 bases lay in between. The CDR3 is 17 amino acids. CDR3 DNA sequence: TGTGCCAGCACCCTGGGTAGGACAGCCAGGAGCTCCTACGAGCAGTACTTC. This translates into CASTLGRTARSSYEQYF.

This chain connects TRBV25-1 to TRBJ1-1, with D possibly TRBD1 on 5 matching bases. Germline V CDR1 and CDR2: MGHDK, SYGVNS. Deletions cut 3 bases from V and 1 base from J, with 12 bases between. This CDR3 is 15 amino acids long. The CDR3 region has the DNA TGTGCCAGCAGTGACGTTAGTACAGGGAACACTGAAGCTTTCTTT. Its protein product is CASSDVSTGNTEAFF.

The rearrangement uses TRBV27 and TRBJ1-5, with 8 bases lining up with TRBD1. Germline lookup yields CDR1 MNHEY and CDR2 SMNVEV (reference sequence). J lost 0 bases, V lost 6 bases, and 4 bases had no gene match. The CDR3 totals 15 residues. Here the CDR3 DNA reads TGTGCCAGCAGGTACAGGGGGGATAGCAATCAGCCCCAGCATTTT. It codes for CASRYRGDSNQPQHF.

The chain uses TRBV27 and TRBJ1-5; D might be TRBD1 (6 bases). With 5 bases removed from V and 6 bases from J, the gap between germline ends came to 23 bases. CDR1 and CDR2 (germline): MNHEY, SMNVEV (reference sequence). CDR3 length equals 17 residues. CDR3 DNA: TGTGCCAGCAGTGGACGATCATTCAGGGGCGTGGGTCAGCCCCAGCATTTT. Amino acids: CASSGRSFRGVGQPQHF.

The V call is TRBV28, the J call TRBJ1-1; the D gene is possibly TRBD1 (5 bases). CDR3 length: 15 residues. V lost 4 bases to trimming and J lost 5 bases, with 17 bases between them. Germline CDR1 MDHEN, CDR2 SYDVKM. The CDR3 loop is CASSSLDIVLTEAFF. The CDR3 region has the DNA TGTGCCAGCAGTTCCCTGGACATTGTGTTAACTGAAGCTTTCTTT.

A word on this clonotype: Germline is not matched at one junction end, which may reflect a read error. The rearrangement uses TRBV7-2 and TRBJ2-7; 7 positions agree with TRBD2. The CDR3 covers 13 residues. Germline loops: CDR1 SGHTA, CDR2 FQGNSA. CDR3 in DNA: TGTGCCAGCAGCTCGTTTGGGGGGGAGAGGTCGCACTTC. It is translated as CASSSFGGERSHF.

The table lists this clonotype with a few counts. The rearrangement joins TRBV6-1 to TRBJ2-1, with 9 nucleotides matching TRBD2. This CDR3 has 17 amino acids. V dropped 4 bases and J dropped 2; count of bases not matched to a gene: 9. Germline CDR1 and CDR2: MNHNS and SASEGT. The CDR3 region is CASSAPRLAATYNEQFF. The DNA for the CDR3 is TGTGCCAGCAGTGCCCCCCGACTAGCGGCTACCTACAATGAGCAGTTCTTC.

The chain employs TRBV20-1 and TRBJ2-7; D may be TRBD1 (5 bases). Trimming removed 3 bases at V and 0 bases at J, with 9 bases between. There are 13 residues in the CDR3. Germline-derived CDR1 and CDR2 are DFQATT and SNEGSKA (reference sequence). The CDR3 DNA reads TGCAGTGCTAGGACCAGGGCCTCCTACGAGCAGTACTTC. Its protein product is CSARTRASYEQYF.

The genes are TRBV28 and TRBJ2-5; D could derive from TRBD1 or TRBD2 (7 bases each). The CDR3 length is 14 residues. Germline assignment: CDR1 MDHEN and CDR2 SYDVKM. The V end was cut by 5 bases, the J end by 3 bases, with 13 bases between. The CDR3 is CASSMTGREETQYF. DNA of the CDR3: TGTGCCAGCAGTATGACAGGGAGGGAAGAGACCCAGTACTTC.

The chain recombines TRBV5-6 with TRBJ2-5; D is unclear. Germline assignment: CDR1 SGHDT and CDR2 YYEEEE. CDR3 length: 18 residues. The V and J ends lost 0 bases and 4 bases respectively, with 22 bases between them. CDR3: CASSLAHYVTLMAETQYF. The CDR3 DNA reads as TGTGCCAGCAGCTTGGCGCATTATGTGACTTTAATGGCAGAGACCCAGTACTTC.

V gene TRBV7-9 combines with J gene TRBJ1-6, with D unresolved. V was shortened by 2 bases and J by 6 bases, with 8 bases between the two germline ends. The CDR3 length is 14 residues. Germline V gene data show CDR1 as SEHNR and CDR2 as FQNEAQ (reference sequence). This CDR3 reads CASSLRTGNSPLHF. DNA for the CDR3: TGTGCCAGCAGCTTACGAACGGGTAATTCACCCCTCCACTTT.

This clonotype was detected a few times. The chain links TRBV28 to TRBJ2-5; the match to TRBD1 covers 7 bases. Germline CDR1 is MDHEN and CDR2 is SYDVKM. The CDR3 runs 15 residues. The V segment lost 2 bases and the J segment 0 bases; nucleotides outside the gene matches: 3. The CDR3 spells CASSLEGQYQETQYF. The CDR3 region has the DNA TGTGCCAGCAGTTTAGAGGGACAGTACCAAGAGACCCAGTACTTC.

This clonotype was observed at least ten times. The V gene is TRBV2, the J gene TRBJ2-1; 10 bases match TRBD2. Trimming took 7 bases from V and 2 from J; bases not matched to a gene: 17. The CDR3 is made up of 19 amino acids. The germline V gene encodes CDR1 SNHLY and CDR2 FYNNEI. The CDR3 DNA follows: TGTGCCAGCACCCCCGGACTAGCGGCCGGTGAGTTTGCCTACAATGAGCAGTTCTTC. Translation gives CASTPGLAAGEFAYNEQFF.

The chain has TRBV4-1 and TRBJ2-5; TRBD2 agrees at 12 bases. The CDR3 extends over 20 amino acids. The ends lost 3 bases at V and 2 bases at J; junction bases unmatched: 16. Per the germline V gene, CDR1 is MGHRA and CDR2 is YSYEKL. This chain's CDR3 is CASSQTGLAGGPGKQETQYF. The CDR3 nucleotides read TGCGCCAGCAGCCAGACGGGGCTAGCGGGGGGGCCGGGTAAACAAGAGACCCAGTACTTC.

The genes are TRBV12-3 or TRBV12-4 and TRBJ2-5; TRBD1 is a possible D gene (5 bases). V was cut by 5 bases and J by 5 bases, with 15 bases left in between. The CDR3 spans 14 residues. CDR3 in amino acids: CASSRRGLGETQYF. The CDR3 DNA is TGTGCCAGCAGTCGAAGGGGTTTGGGCGAGACCCAGTACTTC.

The V gene is TRBV28, the J gene TRBJ1-4, with D unresolved. Trimming cost V 3 bases and J 5 bases, with 7 bases left between them. Per the germline V gene, CDR1 is MDHEN and CDR2 is SYDVKM. The CDR3 contains 13 residues. CDR3 region: CASSFQANEKLFF. The CDR3 bases are TGTGCCAGCAGTTTCCAGGCGAATGAAAAACTGTTTTTT. Full variable domain (outside the CDR3, taken from reference TRBV28 and TRBJ1-4): DVKVTQSSRYLVKRTGEKVFLECVQDMDHENMFWYRQDPGLGLRLIYFSYDVKMKEKGDIPEGYSVSREKKERFSLILESASTNQTSMYLCASSFQANEKLFFGSGTQLSVL.